Below are 18 T cell receptor beta chains sequenced from a single sample in a study of blood T cell repertoires in COVID-19. Sequenced by immunoSEQ multiplex PCR; TCRdb stores in-frame clones only, minus some. This sample carries 150,000 to 200,000 clones, more than 85% of them seen once, and the ten largest clones take 2.5% to 3.5%. Sample: peripheral blood. All receptors derive from a woman aged 25 to 39 with active or convalescent COVID-19.

The chain carries TRBV19 and TRBJ2-2, with TRBD1 matching 8 bases. The J segment lost 7 bases and the V segment lost 7 bases, leaving 5 bases of the junction unmatched. The germline V gene encodes CDR1 LNHDA and CDR2 SQIVND (reference sequence). This CDR3 has 13 residues. The CDR3, as DNA: TGTGCCAGTACCAGGGGGCATGGCGGGGAGCTGTTTTTT. It specifies CASTRGHGGELFF.

The CDR3 DNA reads as TGTGCCAGCAGTGAAACCCCTCGGGGGGGTGGCTACACCTTC. This gives the protein CASSETPRGGGYTF. The V gene is TRBV2, the J gene TRBJ1-2; tentatively, D is TRBD1 (5 bases). The V end was cut by 2 bases, the J end by 7 bases, with 14 bases between. Germline V gives CDR1 SNHLY, CDR2 FYNNEI. The CDR3 covers 14 residues.

V and J are TRBV29-1 and TRBJ1-2; 7 nucleotides match TRBD1. CDR3 length: 14 amino acids. The germline V gene encodes CDR1 SQVTM and CDR2 ANQGSEA. J gave up 1 base and V 6 bases, and 8 bases lay outside the gene matches. CDR3 in amino acids: CSVHGQEINYGYTF. CDR3 DNA: TGCAGCGTCCATGGACAGGAAATTAACTATGGCTACACCTTC.

V usage is TRBV10-3 and J usage is TRBJ1-2; 7 bases map to TRBD1. The CDR3 is 15 amino acids. Germline V CDR1 and CDR2: ENHRY, SYGVKD. V trimming: 3 bases; J trimming: 4 bases; junction bases outside the gene matches: 8. The CDR3 nucleotides are TGTGCCATCAGTGATAAAGGGGACAGTCTCTATGGCTACACCTTC. It encodes CAISDKGDSLYGYTF.

The chain employs TRBV28 and TRBJ2-7; tentative D call: TRBD1 (6 bases). The ends were cut back, 5 bases at V and 1 base at J, with 9 bases in the middle. CDR1 MDHEN and CDR2 SYDVKM come from the germline V gene. This CDR3 is 13 amino acids long. The CDR3: CASSLQGSYEQYF. CDR3 nucleotide sequence: TGTGCCAGCAGTCTCCAGGGGTCCTACGAGCAGTACTTC. Using reference TRBV28 and TRBJ2-7 for the parts outside the CDR3, the full variable domain is DVKVTQSSRYLVKRTGEKVFLECVQDMDHENMFWYRQDPGLGLRLIYFSYDVKMKEKGDIPEGYSVSREKKERFSLILESASTNQTSMYLCASSLQGSYEQYFGPGTRLTVT.

The gene calls are TRBV4-1 and TRBJ2-7, with D unclear. CDR1 is MGHRA and CDR2 is YSYEKL in the germline V gene. This CDR3 is 15 amino acids long. Trimming stripped 0 bases from V and 0 bases from J, with 9 bases between. The CDR3 DNA reads TGCGCCAGCAGCCAAGATGCTTGGCCCTCCTACGAGCAGTACTTC. Protein product: CASSQDAWPSYEQYF.

The rearrangement joins TRBV5-1 to TRBJ2-5; perhaps TRBD1 as D (6 bases). Per the germline V gene, CDR1 is SGHRS and CDR2 is YFSETQ. The CDR3 loop spans 15 amino acids. V was cut by 6 bases and J by 5 bases, with 20 bases left in between. Here the CDR3 reads CASTPWSGGMETQYF. The CDR3 coding sequence is TGCGCCAGCACCCCGTGGAGTGGGGGCATGGAGACCCAGTACTTC.

The rearrangement uses TRBV20-1 and TRBJ1-2; D remains unclear. Germline CDR1 and CDR2: DFQATT and SNEGSKA (reference sequence). This CDR3 spans 11 amino acids. The V gene lost 2 bases and the J gene lost 7 bases, with 8 bases spanning the gap. This chain's CDR3 is CSARRGPGYTF. In DNA form, the CDR3 reads TGCAGTGCTAGACGCGGGCCTGGCTACACCTTC.

This chain connects TRBV11-2 to TRBJ1-1; 7 bases fit TRBD1. The CDR3 is 12 residues long. Per the germline V gene, CDR1 is SGHAT and CDR2 is FQNNGV. Unmatched junction bases numbered 8, after V lost 5 bases and J lost 11 bases. The CDR3 here is CASSPDRVGAFF. The CDR3 DNA reads as TGTGCCAGCAGCCCTGACAGGGTTGGTGCTTTCTTT.

The V and J genes are TRBV5-1 and TRBJ1-3, with a tentative D call TRBD1 (5 bases). Germline V gene data show CDR1 as SGHRS and CDR2 as YFSETQ. V lost 1 base to trimming and J lost 0 bases, with 14 bases between them. This CDR3 region has 17 residues. This chain's CDR3 is CASSLPGVHPSGNTIYF. The CDR3 region has the DNA TGCGCCAGCAGCTTGCCGGGGGTCCACCCCTCTGGAAACACCATATATTTT. The complete variable domain, with remaining parts taken from reference TRBV5-1 and TRBJ1-3, reads KAGVTQTPRYLIKTRGQQVTLSCSPISGHRSVSWYQQTPGQGLQFLFEYFSETQRNKGNFPGRFSGRQFSNSRSEMNVSTLELGDSALYLCASSLPGVHPSGNTIYFGEGSWLTVV.

This chain uses TRBV5-1 with TRBJ1-3, with TRBD1 as a possible D gene (5 bases). Deletions cut 4 bases from V and 2 bases from J, with 10 bases between. The CDR3 totals 14 residues. Looked up from germline, CDR1 is SGHRS and CDR2 is YFSETQ. CDR3: CASSGGGTGNTIYF. CDR3 nucleotide sequence: TGCGCCAGCAGCGGCGGGGGGACTGGAAACACCATATATTTT.

The sample holds one count of this clone. V is TRBV5-6 and J is TRBJ1-6, with D uncertain. V lost 0 bases to trimming and J lost 6 bases, with 4 bases between them. Germline V lookup: CDR1 SGHDT, CDR2 YYEEEE. There are 13 residues in the CDR3. The CDR3 sequence: CASSLASNSPLHF. The CDR3 DNA reads as TGTGCCAGCAGCTTGGCCTCTAATTCACCCCTCCACTTT.

The rearrangement joins TRBV6-5 to TRBJ2-3; D is perhaps TRBD2 (5 bases). The CDR3 contains 14 residues. Deletions cut 1 base from V and 1 base from J, with 6 bases between. Germline loops: CDR1 MNHEY, CDR2 SVGAGI. The CDR3 loop is CASSYLRGTDTQYF. As DNA, the CDR3 is TGTGCCAGCAGTTACTTGAGGGGCACAGATACGCAGTATTTT.

This clone was observed a single time. The J gene is TRBJ1-2, the V gene TRBV10-1, with D possibly being TRBD1 (5 bases). Per germline, CDR1 WNHNN and CDR2 SYGVQD (reference sequence). The CDR3 consists of 14 residues. V was trimmed by 0 bases and J by 7 bases, leaving 12 bases between them. CDR3 nucleotide sequence: TGCGCCAGCAGTGAGTCGGGGGAGGAGACTGGCTACACCTTC. It translates to CASSESGEETGYTF.

The V call is TRBV11-3, the J call TRBJ2-1; 11 bases map to TRBD2. CDR3 length: 14 residues. The trim removed 5 bases at V and 8 bases at J, leaving 5 bases unmatched. Germline CDR1 and CDR2: SGHNT and YENEEA. The CDR3 spells CASSGLAGGHEQFF. The CDR3 bases are TGTGCCAGCAGCGGACTAGCGGGCGGGCATGAGCAGTTCTTC.

This chain links TRBV5-1 with TRBJ1-2, with TRBD1 matching 11 bases. This CDR3 has 16 residues. The germline gives CDR1 SGHRS, CDR2 YFSETQ. J lost 4 bases, V lost 4 bases, and 9 bases had no gene match. CDR3 sequence: CASSISPGQGGYGYTF. The CDR3 nucleotides read TGCGCCAGCAGCATAAGTCCGGGACAGGGGGGCTATGGCTACACCTTC.

The chain is built from TRBV2 and TRBJ2-7, with a tentative D call TRBD1 (6 bases). Germline CDR1 is SNHLY and CDR2 is FYNNEI. Trimming took off 5 bases at V and 1 base at J, with 9 bases between the two ends. This CDR3 is 13 amino acids long. CDR3 protein: CASSQGPSYEQYF. The DNA of the CDR3 is TGTGCCAGCAGTCAGGGGCCATCCTACGAGCAGTACTTC.

The V gene is TRBV28, the J gene TRBJ2-1; 9 bases agree with TRBD2. The CDR3 loop spans 16 amino acids. CDR1 is MDHEN and CDR2 is SYDVKM in the germline V gene. With V trimmed by 6 bases and J by 4 bases, 10 bases remained unmatched. The DNA of the CDR3 is TGTGCCAGCAGATCCGCCCTAGCGGGAAGTTACAATGAGCAGTTCTTC. Translating it yields CASRSALAGSYNEQFF.